Below are 7 T cell receptor beta chains sequenced from a single sample in a study of identical twins. TCRdb called the 5' RACE reads again in MiXCR, with one record for every CDR3 protein. The data contain 1.5 million or so distinct CDR3 sequences, less than 35% of them singletons. Sequencing was performed on cord blood. All receptors derive from a newborn girl in good health.

This clonotype was detected only a few times. The chain links TRBV7-6 to TRBJ2-3; no reliable D call. Trimming pared 7 bases from V and 6 bases from J, leaving 11 bases between. From germline, CDR1 is SGHVS and CDR2 FNYEAQ. This CDR3 is 12 amino acids long. The CDR3 is CASTPFSDTQYF. The CDR3 DNA sequence: TGTGCCAGCACCCCGTTCTCCGATACGCAGTATTTT.

For this clonotype: Since no conserved phenylalanine or tryptophan closes the CDR3, a read error is the likely cause. The chain combines TRBV7-9 with TRBJ2-1, with TRBD2 as a possible D gene (6 bases). Trimming left V 1 base short and J 6 bases short, with 10 bases between. The CDR3 covers 14 residues. Germline V lookup: CDR1 SEHNR, CDR2 FQNEAQ (reference sequence). The CDR3 nucleotides read TGTGCCAGCAGCTTAGGGACTAATCCCAATGAGCAGTTCTTA. Protein sequence: CASSLGTNPNEQFL.

The sample holds a few counts of this clonotype. This chain connects TRBV29-1 to TRBJ2-7; 8 nucleotides match TRBD2. This CDR3 contains 12 residues. CDR1 is SQVTM and CDR2 is ANQGSEA in the germline V gene. In nucleotides, the CDR3 is TGCACCTTAGCGGGGAAGAACAATGAGCAGTACTTC. This sequence encodes CTLAGKNNEQYF.

The rearrangement joins TRBV28 to TRBJ1-1, with TRBD1 identical over 9 bases. With 2 bases clipped from V and 4 bases from J, the junction kept 5 bases outside the gene matches. The CDR3 runs 15 residues. From germline, CDR1 is MDHEN and CDR2 SYDVKM. The CDR3 region is CASSLPNRGPTEAFF. CDR3 DNA: TGTGCCAGCAGTTTACCCAACAGGGGGCCCACTGAAGCTTTCTTT.

This chain joins TRBV6-6 and TRBJ2-3, with D hard to call. Trimming removed 2 bases from V and 1 base from J, with 10 bases in between. Germline-derived CDR1 and CDR2 are MNHNY and SVGAGI (reference sequence). There are 15 residues in the CDR3. CDR3 amino acids: CASSYMAWGTDTQYF. The CDR3 DNA reads TGTGCCAGCAGTTACATGGCTTGGGGCACAGATACGCAGTATTTT.

This clonotype was seen a few times. V is TRBV18 and J is TRBJ1-1; TRBD1 agrees at 9 bases. Germline V lookup: CDR1 KGHSH, CDR2 LQKENI. There are 15 residues in the CDR3. Germline trimming cut 2 bases from V and 4 bases from J; bases unmatched to any gene: 5. The CDR3 sequence: CASSPNRGRITEAFF. The CDR3 DNA sequence: TGTGCCAGCTCACCAAACAGGGGGCGGATCACTGAAGCTTTCTTT.

This clonotype was seen more than once but under ten times. The chain has TRBV20-1 and TRBJ2-1; 11 bases fit TRBD2. V shed 1 base and J 4 bases; nucleotides not matched to a gene: 3. The CDR3 loop spans 15 amino acids. Germline lookup yields CDR1 DFQATT and CDR2 SNEGSKA (reference sequence). CDR3 sequence: CSARVGLADYNEQFF. CDR3 bases: TGCAGTGCTAGAGTGGGACTAGCGGATTACAATGAGCAGTTCTTC.